This TCR beta chain was profiled in a study of blood T cells in healthy people across ages. As to this clonotype: Antigen specificity is unknown. This could be a read error, since a much larger clone is one nucleotide away.

General study results and limits: Samples with more naive T cells showed higher observed beta diversity.

Germline CDR1 is MNHNS and CDR2 is SASEGT. This CDR3 is 15 amino acids long. They isolated at least 7 million PBMCs from each sample. The use of a sample-barcoded 5' primer and a J-beta primer mix characterized a second PCR of roughly 7 to 12 cycles. Using its own MiXCR run on the 5' RACE reads, TCRdb lists one record per CDR3 protein. The sample consists of approximately 2,000,000 distinct CDR3 sequences, approximately 40% of them appearing once. Sample: blood. The source of this sequence is a human donor in good health. This chain joins TRBV6-1 and TRBJ2-5, with D possibly matching TRBD2 (7 bases). The last part of the DNA fits TRBJ2-7 better; the J call may be wrong. The CDR3 DNA sequence: TGTGGCAGCAGACCTGGGAGGGGGACAACCTACGAGCAGTACTTC. Its translation is CGSRPGRGTTYEQYF.